This T cell receptor beta chain was documented in a study of blood T cell repertoires in COVID-19. Turning to the study itself: COVID-19 samples from acute and convalescent phases originated in the United States, Italy and Spain. T cells, B-cell-depleted T cells, or PBMCs provided the cDNA or gDNA that served as material.

Germline assignment: CDR1 SGHRS and CDR2 YFSETQ. V lost 3 bases and J 9 bases, leaving 19 bases between the germline ends. The CDR3 length is 15 residues. Original data processing: From reference gene primer amplification, estimates of nucleated cell counts were derived. Method: immunoSEQ multiplex PCR; TCRdb's copy keeps in-frame clones and lacks some. V, J and clone size reflect that table, while D and trimming were determined from the DNA. The repertoire holds around 100,000 clones, with 75% to 90% as singletons. This clone has only a few counts. The source is an older man with acute or convalescent COVID-19. This chain connects TRBV5-1 to TRBJ2-1; D may be TRBD2 (6 bases). The sample was peripheral blood. CDR3 nucleotide sequence: TGCGCCAGCAGCTCCCTTGGGGCGGGAATGGGTGAGCAGTTCTTC. Residues: CASSSLGAGMGEQFF.